A single sample is the source of the 26 T cell receptor beta chains below, sequenced in a study of T cell responses to AZD1222 COVID-19 vaccine. Generated by immunoSEQ multiplex PCR, the TCRdb table keeps only in-frame clones and is missing some. The data contain 65,000 to 80,000 clones, just over 90% of them seen just once; the ten biggest clones take up roughly 7%. Sequenced material: peripheral blood, taken on day 0 of MenACWY control vaccination. These receptors were collected from an adult in good health.

The CDR3 DNA is TGTGCCAGCAGTGACCTGTCTTTACTAGCCTATGGCTACACCTTC. Protein: CASSDLSLLAYGYTF. V is TRBV6-4 and J is TRBJ1-2; D ambiguous. The V and J ends lost 2 bases and 4 bases respectively, with 14 bases between them. The CDR3 consists of 15 residues. Germline CDR1 is MRHNA and CDR2 is SNTAGT.

In this sample, this clone turned up once. Likely a read error: the CDR3 ends without its conserved phenylalanine or tryptophan. The limits of the CDR3 on the DNA are not certain, so only TCRdb's listed CDR3 is given. This chain joins TRBV5-6 and TRBJ1-1. The length of the CDR3 is 14 amino acids, counting both ends. Germline-derived CDR1 and CDR2 are SGHDT and YYEEEE. CDR3 sequence: CASSLAGNSRVVPS.

The rearrangement uses TRBV6-5 and TRBJ2-7; 7 nucleotides line up with TRBD2. V lost 5 bases to trimming and J lost 2 bases; unmatched junction nucleotides: 9. This CDR3 spans 15 amino acids. The germline V gene has CDR1 MNHEY and CDR2 SVGAGI. The DNA for the CDR3 is TGTGCCAGCAGTCGGCAAAGCGGGGAGCCCTACGAGCAGTACTTC. It is translated as CASSRQSGEPYEQYF.

The chain employs TRBV7-6 and TRBJ2-7, with 8 bases that match TRBD2. V lost 9 bases to trimming and J lost 0 bases; unmatched junction nucleotides: 1. CDR1 is SGHVS and CDR2 is FNYEAQ in the germline V gene. This CDR3 region has 12 residues. CDR3 protein: CASSGASYEQYF. The CDR3, as DNA: TGTGCCAGTAGCGGGGCCTCCTACGAGCAGTACTTC. The variable domain in full, with the rest retrieved from reference TRBV7-6 and TRBJ2-7, is GAGVSQSPRYKVTKRGQDVALRCDPISGHVSLYWYRQALGQGPEFLTYFNYEAQQDKSGLPNDRFSAERPEGSISTLTIQRTEQRDSAMYRCASSGASYEQYFGPGTRLTVT.

V gene TRBV5-1 combines with J gene TRBJ2-2, with D tentatively TRBD1 or TRBD2 (5 bases each). Germline V gene data show CDR1 as SGHRS and CDR2 as YFSETQ. This CDR3 is built from 15 residues. V was pared by 7 bases and J by 6 bases, with 19 bases between. The CDR3 reads CASQAGAGNSGELFF. The DNA for the CDR3 is TGCGCCAGCCAGGCCGGGGCAGGGAATTCCGGGGAGCTGTTTTTT.

V is TRBV9 and J is TRBJ2-3; 8 bases map to TRBD2. The junction had 6 bases not matched to a gene; V was cut back by 3 bases and J by 0 bases. CDR1 is SGDLS, CDR2 YYNGEE, per germline. The CDR3 loop spans 16 amino acids. The CDR3 sequence is CASSAVASGSTDTQYF. The CDR3 DNA reads TGTGCCAGCAGCGCCGTGGCTAGCGGGAGCACAGATACGCAGTATTTT.

V and J are TRBV7-3 and TRBJ2-6; a possible D gene is TRBD2 (5 bases). In germline, CDR1 is SGHTA, CDR2 FQGTGA. With 5 bases removed from V and 0 bases from J, the gap between germline ends came to 14 bases. The CDR3 length is 17 residues. The CDR3 loop reads CASSPADFFSGANVLTF. Written as DNA, the CDR3 is TGTGCCAGCAGCCCCGCGGACTTTTTCTCTGGGGCCAACGTCCTGACTTTC.

Concerning this clone: This specimen includes other DNA sequences encoding the same CDR3. This chain joins TRBV19 and TRBJ1-5; D remains ambiguous. Trimming shortened V by 8 bases and J by 4 bases, and 12 bases separated the two germline ends. Germline lookup yields CDR1 LNHDA and CDR2 SQIVND (reference sequence). The CDR3 length is 13 residues. The CDR3 DNA follows: TGTGCCAGTCTGGGGATGGGGAATCAGCCCCAGCATTTT. Its translation: CASLGMGNQPQHF. Variable domain in full (rest from reference TRBV19 and TRBJ1-5): DGGITQSPKYLFRKEGQNVTLSCEQNLNHDAMYWYRQDPGQGLRLIYYSQIVNDFQKGDIAEGYSVSREKKESFPLTVTSAQKNPTAFYLCASLGMGNQPQHFGDGTRLSIL.

The chain employs TRBV5-4 and TRBJ1-6, with 8 bases fitting TRBD1. Germline loops: CDR1 SGHNT, CDR2 YYREEE (reference sequence). This CDR3 is built from 14 residues. Losses at the gene ends were 4 bases for V and 7 bases for J; bases not matched to a gene: 4. The CDR3 DNA sequence: TGTGCCAGCAGCCTGGACAGGGCAAATTCACCCCTCCACTTT. Translated: CASSLDRANSPLHF.

The CDR3: CASSLVTPNYGYTF. The CDR3 bases are TGTGCCAGCAGCTTAGTCACGCCTAACTATGGCTACACCTTC. The chain uses TRBV7-9 and TRBJ1-2; the D is unclear. V was cut by 1 base and J by 0 bases, with 6 bases left in between. The V gene's germline CDR1 is SEHNR and CDR2 FQNEAQ (reference sequence). The CDR3 covers 14 residues.

V usage is TRBV6-5 and J usage is TRBJ2-1, with D possibly being TRBD1 (6 bases). V was shortened by 4 bases and J by 5 bases, with 15 bases between the two germline ends. The CDR3 is 15 amino acids. Germline CDR1 MNHEY, CDR2 SVGAGI. The CDR3 spells CASSFLPNRDNEQFF. The CDR3 nucleotides are TGTGCCAGCAGTTTCCTACCGAACAGGGACAATGAGCAGTTCTTC.

The chain links TRBV12-3 or TRBV12-4 to TRBJ1-2, with 8 bases identical to TRBD1. This CDR3 spans 12 amino acids. V was clipped by 3 bases and J by 12 bases; unmatched bases: 6. This CDR3 is CASSFHRGSHTF. CDR3 nucleotides: TGTGCCAGCAGTTTCCACAGGGGGAGCCACACCTTC.

There are a few counts of this clone. The rearrangement links TRBV5-6 to TRBJ1-6; D is unresolved. This CDR3 is built from 19 residues. CDR1 SGHDT and CDR2 YYEEEE come from the germline V gene. V gave up 1 base and J gave up 3 bases, with 20 bases separating them. CDR3 nucleotide sequence: TGTGCCAGCAGCTTGTCCCTCTCTCTAGGGCAGAACTATAATTCACCCCTCCACTTT. It encodes CASSLSLSLGQNYNSPLHF.

CDR3 sequence (DNA): TGCAGTGCTAGTCCCCGGGGGACAGGGGGTTTTGGCAATCAGCCCCAGCATTTT. This gives the protein CSASPRGTGGFGNQPQHF. The gene calls are TRBV20-1 and TRBJ1-5; TRBD1 matches 11 bases. Germline CDR1 is DFQATT and CDR2 is SNEGSKA (reference sequence). CDR3 length: 18 residues. The V and J ends lost 3 bases and 2 bases, in that order; junction bases with no gene match: 12.

Here the CDR3 DNA reads TGTGCCAGCAGCGCGGACCCGGATGAGAGGTACGAGCAGTACTTC. This translates into CASSADPDERYEQYF. The chain links TRBV9 to TRBJ2-7; D ambiguous. The germline V gene encodes CDR1 SGDLS and CDR2 YYNGEE. V lost 3 bases and J 4 bases, leaving 17 bases between the germline ends. This CDR3 is built from 15 residues.

The V call is TRBV16, the J call TRBJ1-5; 8 bases are a match to TRBD1. Germline V gives CDR1 KGHSY, CDR2 FQNENV. This CDR3 is built from 18 residues. J was trimmed by 4 bases and V by 0 bases; bases with no gene match: 11. The CDR3 protein is CASSQSGRGHRENQPQHF. The CDR3 coding sequence is TGTGCCAGCAGCCAATCGGGCAGGGGGCATCGGGAAAATCAGCCCCAGCATTTT.

The chain combines TRBV5-6 with TRBJ1-1; 7 nucleotides agree with TRBD1. This CDR3 is built from 15 residues. With V trimmed by 3 bases and J by 2 bases, 7 bases remained unmatched. Germline CDR1 and CDR2: SGHDT and YYEEEE. The CDR3 DNA follows: TGTGCCAGCAGCTCAGAGGGACAGAGAAACACTGAAGCTTTCTTT. Protein: CASSSEGQRNTEAFF.

This clone was picked up one time. The genes are TRBV29-1 and TRBJ2-1; 8 nucleotides agree with TRBD1. The V gene end was trimmed by 4 bases and the J gene end by 9 bases; junction bases not matched to a gene: 8. The length of the CDR3 is 13 residues. Per germline, CDR1 SQVTM and CDR2 ANQGSEA. The CDR3, as DNA: TGCAGCGTTGTCCCACAGGGGGTTGGTGAGCAGTTCTTC. Its translation is CSVVPQGVGEQFF.

This chain links TRBV28 with TRBJ1-3, with D unclear. There are 16 residues in the CDR3. Trimming cost V 2 bases and J 0 bases, with 11 bases left between them. The germline CDR1 and CDR2 sequences are MDHEN and SYDVKM. CDR3 sequence reads: CASSLPRLGSGNTIYF. CDR3 in DNA: TGTGCCAGCAGTTTACCTAGGTTAGGCTCTGGAAACACCATATATTTT.

The chain carries TRBV5-1 and TRBJ1-3, with D unclear. CDR1 is SGHRS, CDR2 YFSETQ, per germline. CDR3 length: 15 residues. V was cut by 0 bases and J by 0 bases, with 7 bases left in between. The DNA for the CDR3 is TGCGCCAGCAGCTTGGCCGGGCCCTCTGGAAACACCATATATTTT. It yields the protein CASSLAGPSGNTIYF.

The chain combines TRBV7-9 with TRBJ1-1; D gene uncertain. Germline V gives CDR1 SEHNR, CDR2 FQNEAQ (reference sequence). This CDR3 has 15 amino acids. V was cut by 5 bases and J by 2 bases, with 15 bases left in between. This chain's CDR3 is CASSPPGTINTEAFF. In DNA, the CDR3 is TGTGCCAGCAGCCCCCCGGGAACTATCAACACTGAAGCTTTCTTT.

This clone is a singleton in its sample. CDR3 loop: CAISPGQGYEKLFF. CDR3 nucleotide sequence: TGTGCCATCAGCCCGGGACAGGGTTATGAAAAACTGTTTTTT. This rearrangement joins TRBV10-3 to TRBJ1-4, with 9 positions matching TRBD1. J lost 6 bases, V lost 6 bases, and 5 bases had no gene match. The CDR3 length is 14 residues. Germline CDR1 reads ENHRY; CDR2 reads SYGVKD.

The CDR3, as DNA: TGCGCCAGCAGCCCAGGGAACTCCTACGAGCAGTACTTC. Translating gives CASSPGNSYEQYF. This chain connects TRBV4-1 to TRBJ2-7, with a tentative D call TRBD1 (5 bases). V dropped 4 bases and J dropped 0 bases, with 7 bases sitting between them. Germline V CDR1 and CDR2: MGHRA, YSYEKL. The CDR3 totals 13 residues.

This clone has more than one count but fewer than ten. The junction does not match germline at one end; this may be a read error. This sequence joins TRBV7-7 and TRBJ1-3; 7 bases agree with TRBD1. Germline V CDR1 and CDR2: SSHAT, FNYEAQ (reference sequence). CDR3 length: 15 residues. Here the CDR3 DNA reads TGTGCTAGCAGCGGGACAGTTCCCTCTGGAAACACCATATATTTT. This gives the protein CASSGTVPSGNTIYF. The full variable domain, completed using reference TRBV7-7 and TRBJ1-3, is GAGVSQSPRYKVTKRGQDVTLRCDPISSHATLYWYQQALGQGPEFLTYFNYEAQPDKSGLPSDRFSAERPEGSISTLTIQRTEQRDSAMYRCASSGTVPSGNTIYFGEGSWLTVV.

Comment on this clone: The junction differs from germline at one of its ends, possibly a read error. This chain connects TRBV7-7 to TRBJ2-5; the match to TRBD2 covers 8 bases. This CDR3 is 13 amino acids long. Germline CDR1 SSHAT, CDR2 FNYEAQ (reference sequence). CDR3 in DNA: TGTGCTAGCAGCGGGGGACCCCTCGGGACCCAGTACTTC. It specifies CASSGGPLGTQYF.

The chain employs TRBV29-1 and TRBJ1-4; no reliable D call. Trimming removed 4 bases from V and 7 bases from J, with 13 bases in between. Germline V CDR1 and CDR2: SQVTM, ANQGSEA. CDR3 size: 13 residues. CDR3 sequence (DNA): TGCAGCGTTGCGCCGGCTCTGGGTGAAAAACTGTTTTTT. This gives the protein CSVAPALGEKLFF.